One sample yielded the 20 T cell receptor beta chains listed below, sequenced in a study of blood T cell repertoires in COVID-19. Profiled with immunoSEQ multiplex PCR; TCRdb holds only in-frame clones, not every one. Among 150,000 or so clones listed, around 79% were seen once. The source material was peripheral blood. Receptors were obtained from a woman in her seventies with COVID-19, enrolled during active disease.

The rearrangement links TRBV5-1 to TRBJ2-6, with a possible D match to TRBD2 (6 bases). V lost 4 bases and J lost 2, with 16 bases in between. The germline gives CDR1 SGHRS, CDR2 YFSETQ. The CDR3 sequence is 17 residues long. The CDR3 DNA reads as TGCGCCAGCAGCAGCGGGCGCGGGGAAACTGGGGCCAACGTCCTGACTTTC. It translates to CASSSGRGETGANVLTF. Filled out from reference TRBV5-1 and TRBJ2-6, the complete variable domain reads KAGVTQTPRYLIKTRGQQVTLSCSPISGHRSVSWYQQTPGQGLQFLFEYFSETQRNKGNFPGRFSGRQFSNSRSEMNVSTLELGDSALYLCASSSGRGETGANVLTFGAGSRLTVL.

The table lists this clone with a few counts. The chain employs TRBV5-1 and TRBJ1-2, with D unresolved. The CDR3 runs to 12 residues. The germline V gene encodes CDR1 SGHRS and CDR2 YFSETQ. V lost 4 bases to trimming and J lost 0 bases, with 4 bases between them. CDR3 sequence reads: CASSPSNYGYTF. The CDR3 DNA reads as TGCGCCAGCAGCCCCTCTAACTATGGCTACACCTTC.

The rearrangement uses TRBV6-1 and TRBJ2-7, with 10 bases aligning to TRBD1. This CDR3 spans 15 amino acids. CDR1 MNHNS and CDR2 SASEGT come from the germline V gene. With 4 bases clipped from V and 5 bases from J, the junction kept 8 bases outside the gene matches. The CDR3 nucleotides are TGTGCCAGCAGTGGCCTCGGACAGGGGGGAAACGAGCAGTACTTC. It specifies CASSGLGQGGNEQYF.

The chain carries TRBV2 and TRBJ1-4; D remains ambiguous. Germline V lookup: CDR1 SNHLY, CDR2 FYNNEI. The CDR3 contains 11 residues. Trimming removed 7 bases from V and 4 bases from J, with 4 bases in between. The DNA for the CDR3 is TGTGCCAGCACCTTTAATGAAAAACTGTTTTTT. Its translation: CASTFNEKLFF.

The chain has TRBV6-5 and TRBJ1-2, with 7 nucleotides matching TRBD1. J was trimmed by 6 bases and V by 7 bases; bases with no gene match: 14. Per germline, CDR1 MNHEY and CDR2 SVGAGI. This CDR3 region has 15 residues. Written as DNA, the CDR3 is TGTGCCAGCACCCGATCCGACAGGGCTCCGAATGGCTACACCTTC. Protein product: CASTRSDRAPNGYTF.

The CDR3 region is CASSGDSSTDTQYF. The CDR3, as DNA: TGCGCCAGCAGCGGGGACTCGAGCACAGATACGCAGTATTTT. V is TRBV5-1 and J is TRBJ2-3, with a weak D call TRBD2 (6 bases). Germline V gene lookup returns CDR1 SGHRS and CDR2 YFSETQ. This CDR3 spans 14 amino acids. Trimming stripped 4 bases from V and 0 bases from J, with 9 bases between.

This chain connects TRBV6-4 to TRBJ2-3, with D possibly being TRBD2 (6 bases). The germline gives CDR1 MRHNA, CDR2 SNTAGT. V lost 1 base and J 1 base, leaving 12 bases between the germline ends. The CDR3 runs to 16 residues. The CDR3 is CASSDWSGGGTDTQYF. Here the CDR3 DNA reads TGTGCCAGCAGTGACTGGAGCGGCGGGGGCACAGATACGCAGTATTTT.

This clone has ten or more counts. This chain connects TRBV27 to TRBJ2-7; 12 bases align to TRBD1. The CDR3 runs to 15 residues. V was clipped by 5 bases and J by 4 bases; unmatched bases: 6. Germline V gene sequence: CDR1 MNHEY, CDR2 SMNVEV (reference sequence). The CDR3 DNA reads TGTGCCAGCAGTGGGGGGGACAGGGGGCTATACGAGCAGTACTTC. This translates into CASSGGDRGLYEQYF.

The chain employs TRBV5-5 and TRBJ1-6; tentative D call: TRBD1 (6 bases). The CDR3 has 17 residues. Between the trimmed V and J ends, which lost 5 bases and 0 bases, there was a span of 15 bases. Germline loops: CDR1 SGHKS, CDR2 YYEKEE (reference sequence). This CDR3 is CASSYSGASSYNSPLHF. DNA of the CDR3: TGTGCCAGCAGTTATTCAGGGGCTTCCTCCTATAATTCACCCCTCCACTTT.

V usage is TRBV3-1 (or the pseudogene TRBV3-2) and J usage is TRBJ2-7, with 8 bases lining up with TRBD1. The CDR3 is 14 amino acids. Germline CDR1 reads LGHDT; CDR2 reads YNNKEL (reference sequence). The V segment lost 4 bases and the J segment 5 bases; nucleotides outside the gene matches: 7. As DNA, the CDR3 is TGTGCCAGCAGCCGCGGACAGGGAGTCAACGAGCAGTACTTC. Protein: CASSRGQGVNEQYF.

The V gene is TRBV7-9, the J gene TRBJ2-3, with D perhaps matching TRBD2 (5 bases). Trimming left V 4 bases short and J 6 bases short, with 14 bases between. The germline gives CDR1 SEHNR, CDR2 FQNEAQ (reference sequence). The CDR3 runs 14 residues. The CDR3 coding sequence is TGTGCCAGCAGCTACGGGATAAGTGGGGATACGCAGTATTTT. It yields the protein CASSYGISGDTQYF.

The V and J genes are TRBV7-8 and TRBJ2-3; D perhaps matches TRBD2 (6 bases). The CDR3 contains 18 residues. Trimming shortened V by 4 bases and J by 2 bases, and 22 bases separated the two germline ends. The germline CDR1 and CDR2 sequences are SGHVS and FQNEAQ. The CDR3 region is CASSSEVLGGIHTDTQYF. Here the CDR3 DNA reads TGTGCCAGCAGCTCAGAGGTTTTAGGCGGGATCCACACAGATACGCAGTATTTT. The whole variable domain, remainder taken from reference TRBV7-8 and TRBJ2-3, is GAGVSQSPRYKVAKRGQDVALRCDPISGHVSLFWYQQALGQGPEFLTYFQNEAQLDKSGLPSDRFFAERPEGSVSTLKIQRTQQEDSAVYLCASSSEVLGGIHTDTQYFGPGTRLTVL.

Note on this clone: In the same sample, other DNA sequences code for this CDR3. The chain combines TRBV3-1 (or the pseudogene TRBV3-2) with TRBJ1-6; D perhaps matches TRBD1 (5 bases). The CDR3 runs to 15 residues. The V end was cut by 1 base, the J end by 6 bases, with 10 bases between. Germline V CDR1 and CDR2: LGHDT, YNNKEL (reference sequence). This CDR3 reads CASSQGTGVNSPLHF. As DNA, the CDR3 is TGTGCCAGCAGCCAAGGTACAGGCGTTAATTCACCCCTCCACTTT.

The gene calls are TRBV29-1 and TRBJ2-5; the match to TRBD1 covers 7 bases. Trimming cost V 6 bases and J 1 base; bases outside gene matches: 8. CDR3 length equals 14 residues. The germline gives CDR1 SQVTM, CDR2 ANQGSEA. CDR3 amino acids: CSVRDSGGQETQYF. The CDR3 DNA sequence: TGCAGCGTACGGGACAGCGGAGGCCAAGAGACCCAGTACTTC.

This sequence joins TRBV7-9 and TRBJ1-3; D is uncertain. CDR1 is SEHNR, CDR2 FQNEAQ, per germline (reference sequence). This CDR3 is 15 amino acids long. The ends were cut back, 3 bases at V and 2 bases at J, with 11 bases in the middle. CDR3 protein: CASSFGEMPGNTIYF. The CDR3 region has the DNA TGTGCCAGCAGCTTCGGGGAAATGCCTGGAAACACCATATATTTT.

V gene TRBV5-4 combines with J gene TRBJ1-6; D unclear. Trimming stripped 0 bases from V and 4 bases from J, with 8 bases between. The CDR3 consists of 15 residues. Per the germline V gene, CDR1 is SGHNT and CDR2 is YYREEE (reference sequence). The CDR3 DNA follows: TGTGCCAGCAGCTTGGGGGCCAGTTATAATTCACCCCTCCACTTT. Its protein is CASSLGASYNSPLHF.

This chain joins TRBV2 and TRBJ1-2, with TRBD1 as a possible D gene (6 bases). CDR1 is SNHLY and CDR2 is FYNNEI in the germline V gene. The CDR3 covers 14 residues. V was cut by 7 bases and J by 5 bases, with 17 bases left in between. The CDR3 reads CASTQGGLDYGYTF. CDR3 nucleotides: TGTGCCAGCACCCAAGGGGGTCTAGATTATGGCTACACCTTC.

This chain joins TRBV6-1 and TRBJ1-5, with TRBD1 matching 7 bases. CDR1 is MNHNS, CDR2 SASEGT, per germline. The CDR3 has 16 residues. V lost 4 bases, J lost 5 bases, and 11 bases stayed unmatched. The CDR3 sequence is CASSGWTGAGDQPQHF. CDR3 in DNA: TGTGCCAGCAGTGGTTGGACAGGCGCCGGTGATCAGCCCCAGCATTTT.

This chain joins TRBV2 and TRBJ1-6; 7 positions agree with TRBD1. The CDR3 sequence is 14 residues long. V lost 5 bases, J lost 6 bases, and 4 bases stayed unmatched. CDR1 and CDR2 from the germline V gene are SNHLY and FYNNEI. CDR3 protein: CASSLGQSNSPLHF. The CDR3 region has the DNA TGTGCCAGCAGTTTGGGACAGAGTAATTCACCCCTCCACTTT.

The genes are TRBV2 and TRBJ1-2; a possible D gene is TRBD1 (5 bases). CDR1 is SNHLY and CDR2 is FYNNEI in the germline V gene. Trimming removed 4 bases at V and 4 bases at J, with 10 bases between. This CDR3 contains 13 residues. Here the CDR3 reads CASSAGPSYGYTF. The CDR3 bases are TGTGCCAGCAGTGCAGGGCCCAGCTATGGCTACACCTTC.